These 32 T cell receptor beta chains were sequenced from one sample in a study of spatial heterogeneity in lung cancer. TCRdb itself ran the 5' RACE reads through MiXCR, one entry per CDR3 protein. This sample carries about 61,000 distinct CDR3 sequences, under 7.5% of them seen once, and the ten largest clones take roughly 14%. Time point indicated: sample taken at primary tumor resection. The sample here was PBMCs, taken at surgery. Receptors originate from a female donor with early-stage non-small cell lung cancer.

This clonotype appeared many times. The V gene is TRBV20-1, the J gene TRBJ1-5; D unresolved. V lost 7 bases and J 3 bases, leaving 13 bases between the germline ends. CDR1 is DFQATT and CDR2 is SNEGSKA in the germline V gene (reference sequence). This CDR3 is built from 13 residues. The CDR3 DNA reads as TGCAGTGGTAAGGAGGGTTTCAATCAGCCCCAGCATTTT. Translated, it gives CSGKEGFNQPQHF.

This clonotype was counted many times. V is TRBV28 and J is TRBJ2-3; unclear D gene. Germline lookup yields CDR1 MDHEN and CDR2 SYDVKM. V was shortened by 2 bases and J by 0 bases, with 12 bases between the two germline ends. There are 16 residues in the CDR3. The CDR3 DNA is TGTGCCAGCAGTTTACTAAGCAGTTTTAGCACAGATACGCAGTATTTT. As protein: CASSLLSSFSTDTQYF.

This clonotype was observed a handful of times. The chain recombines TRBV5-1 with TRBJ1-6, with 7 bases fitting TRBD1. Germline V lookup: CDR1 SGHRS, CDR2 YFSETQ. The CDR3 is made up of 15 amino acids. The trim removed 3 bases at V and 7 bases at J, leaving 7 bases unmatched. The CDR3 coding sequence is TGCGCCAGCAGCTACGAGGGGGCGAGAAATTCACCCCTCCACTTT. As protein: CASSYEGARNSPLHF.

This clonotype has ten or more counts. As DNA, the CDR3 is TGTGCCAGCAGTTTAGGAGTGACAGCTTCCTACGAGCAGTACTTC. Its translation: CASSLGVTASYEQYF. This rearrangement joins TRBV12-3 or TRBV12-4 to TRBJ2-7; D may be TRBD1 (5 bases). Trimming shortened V by 1 base and J by 1 base, and 11 bases separated the two germline ends. The CDR3 contains 15 residues.

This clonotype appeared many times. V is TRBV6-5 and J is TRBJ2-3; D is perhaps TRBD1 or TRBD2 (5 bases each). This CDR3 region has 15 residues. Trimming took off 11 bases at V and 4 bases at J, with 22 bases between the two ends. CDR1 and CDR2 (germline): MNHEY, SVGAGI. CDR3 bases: TGTGCCTCTTGGGAGAGGGGCTCGGTCCCAGATACGCAGTATTTT. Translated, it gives CASWERGSVPDTQYF.

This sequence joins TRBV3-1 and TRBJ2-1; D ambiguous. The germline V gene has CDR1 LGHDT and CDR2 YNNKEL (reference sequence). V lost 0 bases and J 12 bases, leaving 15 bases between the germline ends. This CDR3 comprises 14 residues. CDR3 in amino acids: CASSQDRGKTRQFF. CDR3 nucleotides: TGTGCCAGCAGCCAAGATCGTGGGAAGACCCGGCAGTTCTTC.

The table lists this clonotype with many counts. The CDR3 is CASSLELGVGTDTQYF. CDR3 nucleotide sequence: TGCGCCAGCAGCCTGGAACTAGGGGTCGGCACAGATACGCAGTATTTT. This chain uses TRBV5-1 with TRBJ2-3; either TRBD1 or TRBD2 may fit D (5 bases each). The V and J ends lost 4 bases and 1 base respectively, with 16 bases between them. Per germline, CDR1 SGHRS and CDR2 YFSETQ. The CDR3 runs 16 residues.

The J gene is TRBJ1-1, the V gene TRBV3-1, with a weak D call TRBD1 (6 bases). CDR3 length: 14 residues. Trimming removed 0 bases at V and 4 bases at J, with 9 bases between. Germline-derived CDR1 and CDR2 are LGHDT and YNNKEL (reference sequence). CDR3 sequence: CASSQDRGLTEAFF. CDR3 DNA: TGTGCCAGCAGCCAAGACAGGGGCCTCACTGAAGCTTTCTTT.

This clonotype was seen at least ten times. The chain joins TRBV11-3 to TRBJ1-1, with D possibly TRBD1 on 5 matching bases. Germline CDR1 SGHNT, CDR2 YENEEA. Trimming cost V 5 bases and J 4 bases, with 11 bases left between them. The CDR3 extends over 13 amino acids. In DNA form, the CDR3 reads TGTGCCAGCAGCCAGGACACAGCCACTGAAGCTTTCTTT. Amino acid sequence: CASSQDTATEAFF.

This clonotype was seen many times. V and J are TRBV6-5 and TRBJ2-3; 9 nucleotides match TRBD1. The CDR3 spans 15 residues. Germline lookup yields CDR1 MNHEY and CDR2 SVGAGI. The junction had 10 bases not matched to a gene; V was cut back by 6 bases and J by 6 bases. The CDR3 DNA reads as TGTGCCAGCAGGAGACAGGGGGGTCGATCCGATACGCAGTATTTT. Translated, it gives CASRRQGGRSDTQYF.

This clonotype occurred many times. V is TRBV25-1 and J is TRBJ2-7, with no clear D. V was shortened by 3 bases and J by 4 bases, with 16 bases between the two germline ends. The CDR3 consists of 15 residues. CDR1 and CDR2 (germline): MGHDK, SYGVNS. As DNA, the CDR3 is TGTGCCAGCAGTGACCCCGGATCCCAATTGTACGAGCAGTACTTC. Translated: CASSDPGSQLYEQYF.

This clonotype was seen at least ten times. This CDR3 reads CATSRDPTSTDTQYF. CDR3 bases: TGTGCCACCAGCAGAGATCCTACTAGCACAGATACGCAGTATTTT. J is TRBJ2-3 and V is TRBV15; no reliable D call. V lost 0 bases to trimming and J lost 0 bases, with 7 bases between them. This CDR3 comprises 15 residues. Germline CDR1 LNHNV, CDR2 YYDKDF (reference sequence).

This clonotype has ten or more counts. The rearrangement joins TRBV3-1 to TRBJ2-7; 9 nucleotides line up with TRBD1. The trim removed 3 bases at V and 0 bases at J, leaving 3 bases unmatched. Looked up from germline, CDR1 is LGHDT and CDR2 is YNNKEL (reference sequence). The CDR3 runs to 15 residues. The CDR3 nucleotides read TGTGCCAGCAGCCATGGGACAGGGATCTCCTACGAGCAGTACTTC. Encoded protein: CASSHGTGISYEQYF.

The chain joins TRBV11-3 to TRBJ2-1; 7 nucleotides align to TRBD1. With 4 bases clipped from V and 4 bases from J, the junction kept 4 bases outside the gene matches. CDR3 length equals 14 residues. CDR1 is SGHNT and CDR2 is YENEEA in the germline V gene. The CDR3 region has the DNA TGTGCCAGCAGCTCCCGGGACAGATACAATGAGCAGTTCTTC. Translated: CASSSRDRYNEQFF.

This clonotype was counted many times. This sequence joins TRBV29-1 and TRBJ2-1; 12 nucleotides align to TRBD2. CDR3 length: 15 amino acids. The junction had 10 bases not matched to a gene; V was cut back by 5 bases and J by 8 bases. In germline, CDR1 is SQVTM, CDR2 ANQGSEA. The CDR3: CSVTASGRAQDEQFF. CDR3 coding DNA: TGCAGCGTTACAGCTAGCGGGAGGGCGCAAGATGAGCAGTTCTTC.

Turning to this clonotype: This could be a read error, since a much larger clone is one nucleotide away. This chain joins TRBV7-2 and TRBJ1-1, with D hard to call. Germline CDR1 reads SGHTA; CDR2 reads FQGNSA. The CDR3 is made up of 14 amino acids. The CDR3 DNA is TGTGCCAGCAGCTTAGCGTTTCCGAACACTGCAGCTTTCTTT. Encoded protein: CASSLAFPNTAAFF. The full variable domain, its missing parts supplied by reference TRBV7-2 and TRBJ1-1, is GAGVSQSPSNKVTEKGKDVELRCDPISGHTALYWYRQSLGQGLEFLIYFQGNSAPDKSGLPSDRFSAERTGGSVSTLTIQRTQQEDSAVYLCASSLAFPNTAAFFGQGTRLTVV.

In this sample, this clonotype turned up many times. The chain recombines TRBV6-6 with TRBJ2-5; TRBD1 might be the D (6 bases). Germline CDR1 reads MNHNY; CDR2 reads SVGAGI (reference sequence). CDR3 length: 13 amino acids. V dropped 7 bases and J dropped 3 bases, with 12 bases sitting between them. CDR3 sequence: CASTPPGEETQYF. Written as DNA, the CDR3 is TGTGCCAGCACCCCCCCAGGGGAAGAGACCCAGTACTTC.

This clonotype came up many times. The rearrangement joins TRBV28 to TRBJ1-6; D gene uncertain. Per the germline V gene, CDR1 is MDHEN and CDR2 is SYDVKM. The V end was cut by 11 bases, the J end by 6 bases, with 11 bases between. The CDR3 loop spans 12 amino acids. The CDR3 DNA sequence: TGTGCCGGTCAGATCTCTAATTCACCCCTCCACTTT. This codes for CAGQISNSPLHF.

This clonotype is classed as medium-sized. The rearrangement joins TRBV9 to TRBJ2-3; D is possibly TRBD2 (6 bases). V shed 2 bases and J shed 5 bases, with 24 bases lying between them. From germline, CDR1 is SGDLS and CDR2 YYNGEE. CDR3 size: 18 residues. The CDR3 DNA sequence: TGTGCCAGCAGCGTCATTGGACATGAGGTCTCCGGGGGAGATACGCAGTATTTT. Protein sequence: CASSVIGHEVSGGDTQYF.

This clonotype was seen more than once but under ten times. CDR3: CASSTHRGASTDTQYF. CDR3 in DNA: TGTGCCAGTAGTACTCACAGGGGCGCTAGCACAGATACGCAGTATTTT. The chain combines TRBV19 with TRBJ2-3, with 7 positions matching TRBD1. V gave up 4 bases and J gave up 0 bases; unmatched junction bases: 7. This CDR3 is built from 16 residues. Germline V gene lookup returns CDR1 LNHDA and CDR2 SQIVND (reference sequence).

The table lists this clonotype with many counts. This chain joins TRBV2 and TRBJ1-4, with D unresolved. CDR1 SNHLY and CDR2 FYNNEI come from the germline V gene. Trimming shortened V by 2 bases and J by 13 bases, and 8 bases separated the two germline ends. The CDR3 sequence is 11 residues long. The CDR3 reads CASSETVGLFF. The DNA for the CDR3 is TGTGCCAGCAGTGAAACGGTGGGACTGTTTTTT. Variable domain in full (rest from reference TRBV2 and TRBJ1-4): EPEVTQTPSHQVTQMGQEVILRCVPISNHLYFYWYRQILGQKVEFLVSFYNNEISEKSEIFDDQFSVERPDGSNFTLKIRSTKLEDSAMYFCASSETVGLFFGSGTQLSVL.

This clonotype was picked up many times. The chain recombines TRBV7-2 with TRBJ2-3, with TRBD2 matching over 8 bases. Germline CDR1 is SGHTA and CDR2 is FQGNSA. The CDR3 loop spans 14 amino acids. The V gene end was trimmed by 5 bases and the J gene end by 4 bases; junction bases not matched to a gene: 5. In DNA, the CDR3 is TGTGCCAGCAGCCTCGGACTAGCAGCAGATACGCAGTATTTT. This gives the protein CASSLGLAADTQYF.

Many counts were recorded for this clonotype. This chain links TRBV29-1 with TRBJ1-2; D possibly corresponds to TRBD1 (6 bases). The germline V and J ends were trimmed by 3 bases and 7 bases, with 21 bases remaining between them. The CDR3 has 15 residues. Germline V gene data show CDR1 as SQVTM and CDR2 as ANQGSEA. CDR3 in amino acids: CSVDRLVRGKSGYTF. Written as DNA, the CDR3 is TGCAGCGTTGATAGATTGGTCAGGGGAAAAAGTGGCTACACCTTC.

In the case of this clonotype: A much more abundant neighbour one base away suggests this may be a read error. Written as DNA, the CDR3 is TGTGCCACCAGCAAGGGACTAGCGGAAGAGACCCAGTACTTC. Amino acids: CATSKGLAEETQYF. V gene TRBV15 combines with J gene TRBJ2-5; 11 bases are a match to TRBD2. The CDR3 length is 14 residues. Germline V gene sequence: CDR1 LNHNV, CDR2 YYDKDF (reference sequence). J was trimmed by 3 bases and V by 4 bases; bases with no gene match: 1.

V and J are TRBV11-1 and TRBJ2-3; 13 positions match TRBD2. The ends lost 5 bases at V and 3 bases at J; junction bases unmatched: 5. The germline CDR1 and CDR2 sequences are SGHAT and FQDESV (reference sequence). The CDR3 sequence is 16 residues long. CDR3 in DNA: TGTGCCAGCAGCAGGACTAGCGGGAGTGGAACAGATACGCAGTATTTT. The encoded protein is CASSRTSGSGTDTQYF.

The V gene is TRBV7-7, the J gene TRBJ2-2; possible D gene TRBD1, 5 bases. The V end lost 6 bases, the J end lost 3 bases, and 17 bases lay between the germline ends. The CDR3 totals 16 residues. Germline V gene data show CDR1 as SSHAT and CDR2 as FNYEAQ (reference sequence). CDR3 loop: CASREIALGDTGELFF. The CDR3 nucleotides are TGTGCCAGCAGAGAAATCGCCCTAGGGGACACCGGGGAGCTGTTTTTT.

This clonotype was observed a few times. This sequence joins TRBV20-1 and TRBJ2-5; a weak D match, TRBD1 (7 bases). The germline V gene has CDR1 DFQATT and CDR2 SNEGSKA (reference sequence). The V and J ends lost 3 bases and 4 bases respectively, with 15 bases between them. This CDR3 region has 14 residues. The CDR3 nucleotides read TGCAGTGCTAGTCTTCCAGGGGGGAGAGAGACCCAGTACTTC. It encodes CSASLPGGRETQYF.

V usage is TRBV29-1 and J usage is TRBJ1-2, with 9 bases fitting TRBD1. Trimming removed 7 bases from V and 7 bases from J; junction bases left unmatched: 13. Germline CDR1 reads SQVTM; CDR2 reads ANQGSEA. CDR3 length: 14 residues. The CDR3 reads CSALTSQGAGGYTF. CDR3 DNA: TGCAGCGCCCTAACGTCACAGGGGGCAGGTGGCTACACCTTC.

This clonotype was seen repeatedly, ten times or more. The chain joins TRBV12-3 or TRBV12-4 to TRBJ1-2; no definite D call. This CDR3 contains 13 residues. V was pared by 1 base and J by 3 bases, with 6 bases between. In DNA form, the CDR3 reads TGTGCCAGCAGTTTAGACCCCTACTATGGCTACACCTTC. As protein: CASSLDPYYGYTF.

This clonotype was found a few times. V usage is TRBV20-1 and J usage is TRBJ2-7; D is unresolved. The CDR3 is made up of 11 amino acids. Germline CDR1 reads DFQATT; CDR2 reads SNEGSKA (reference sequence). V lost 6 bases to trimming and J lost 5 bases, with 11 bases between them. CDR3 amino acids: CSARKGNEQYF. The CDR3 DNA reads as TGCAGTGCCAGGAAGGGCAACGAGCAGTACTTC.

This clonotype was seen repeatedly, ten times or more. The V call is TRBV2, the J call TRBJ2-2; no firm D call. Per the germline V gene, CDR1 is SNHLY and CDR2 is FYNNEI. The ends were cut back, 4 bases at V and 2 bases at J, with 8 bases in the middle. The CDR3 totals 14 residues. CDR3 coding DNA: TGTGCCAGCAGTGGCGAACAAAACACCGGGGAGCTGTTTTTT. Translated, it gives CASSGEQNTGELFF. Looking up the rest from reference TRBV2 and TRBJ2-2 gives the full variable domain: EPEVTQTPSHQVTQMGQEVILRCVPISNHLYFYWYRQILGQKVEFLVSFYNNEISEKSEIFDDQFSVERPDGSNFTLKIRSTKLEDSAMYFCASSGEQNTGELFFGEGSRLTVL.

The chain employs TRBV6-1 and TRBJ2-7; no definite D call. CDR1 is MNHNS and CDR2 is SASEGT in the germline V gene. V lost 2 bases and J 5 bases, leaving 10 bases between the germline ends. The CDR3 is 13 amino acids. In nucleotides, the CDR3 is TGTGCCAGCAGTGAATCGGGCGGAGACGAGCAGTACGTC. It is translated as CASSESGGDEQYV.